One and the same sample provided the 11 T cell receptor beta chains below, sequenced in a study of cytomegalovirus exposure and HLA in healthy donors. A multiplex PCR was run with 60 Vbeta primers and 13 Jbeta primers. TCRdb's copy holds only in-frame clones and misses some; the assay was immunoSEQ multiplex PCR. The repertoire has about 67,000 clones, 68% of them found once; the top ten carry under 2.5%. The sequenced sample was PBMCs. These receptors were obtained from a woman between 25 and 40 years old in good health and CMV-seronegative.

This clone has only a few counts. J is TRBJ1-4 and V is TRBV6-5; D gene ambiguous. V lost 0 bases and J 9 bases, leaving 8 bases between the germline ends. The germline CDR1 and CDR2 sequences are MNHEY and SVGAGI. CDR3 size: 13 residues. In nucleotides, the CDR3 is TGTGCCAGCAGTTACTCCGCGGAGCAAAAACTGTTTTTT. Its protein is CASSYSAEQKLFF.

The chain joins TRBV11-2 to TRBJ2-2, with TRBD1 as a possible D gene (5 bases). The ends were cut back, 5 bases at V and 3 bases at J, with 10 bases in the middle. CDR1 SGHAT and CDR2 FQNNGV come from the germline V gene. CDR3 size: 14 residues. The CDR3 sequence is CASSRGLDTGELFF. The CDR3 bases are TGTGCCAGCAGCAGGGGTTTGGACACCGGGGAGCTGTTTTTT.

This chain uses TRBV4-1 with TRBJ2-3; TRBD1 agrees at 7 bases. The CDR3 runs 16 residues. V was clipped by 0 bases and J by 4 bases; unmatched bases: 7. In germline, CDR1 is MGHRA, CDR2 YSYEKL. The CDR3: CASSQDKQGVSDTQYF. The CDR3 bases are TGCGCCAGCAGCCAAGATAAGCAGGGGGTCTCAGATACGCAGTATTTT.

The chain has TRBV5-4 and TRBJ1-1, with 7 bases fitting TRBD1. V was pared by 4 bases and J by 1 base, with 4 bases of the junction left unmatched. CDR1 and CDR2 (germline): SGHNT, YYREEE (reference sequence). The CDR3 has 14 amino acids. In DNA form, the CDR3 reads TGTGCCAGCAGCCGCAACAGGGGGAACACTGAAGCTTTCTTT. It codes for CASSRNRGNTEAFF.

This chain links TRBV7-6 with TRBJ2-5; 12 bases are a match to TRBD2. V lost 5 bases, J lost 4 bases, and 5 bases stayed unmatched. The CDR3 is 15 residues long. Germline CDR1 and CDR2: SGHVS and FNYEAQ. This CDR3 is CASSPPSGGAETQYF. CDR3 nucleotides: TGTGCCAGCAGCCCACCTAGCGGGGGGGCAGAGACCCAGTACTTC.

The chain uses TRBV5-4 and TRBJ1-5; D perhaps matches TRBD1 (6 bases). The V end lost 0 bases, the J end lost 5 bases, and 12 bases lay between the germline ends. This CDR3 has 15 residues. Germline V gives CDR1 SGHNT, CDR2 YYREEE (reference sequence). This CDR3 is CASSLEGRGDQPQHF. The CDR3 coding sequence is TGTGCCAGCAGCTTGGAAGGGAGGGGGGATCAGCCCCAGCATTTT.

Here the CDR3 DNA reads TGTGCCAGCAGCTTGGACAGGGCAAACTATGGCTACACCTTC. Translating it yields CASSLDRANYGYTF. The rearrangement joins TRBV5-4 to TRBJ1-2, with D tentatively TRBD1 (6 bases). V gave up 0 bases and J gave up 2 bases, with 8 bases separating them. CDR3 length: 14 amino acids. The germline gives CDR1 SGHNT, CDR2 YYREEE (reference sequence).

The chain is built from TRBV7-2 and TRBJ2-5, with D hard to call. This CDR3 has 14 amino acids. Germline CDR1 reads SGHTA; CDR2 reads FQGNSA. Trimming took off 2 bases at V and 5 bases at J, with 12 bases between the two ends. CDR3 protein: CASSLFGSTETQYF. The CDR3 DNA is TGTGCCAGCAGCTTATTTGGTAGTACGGAGACCCAGTACTTC.

This clone was recorded a few times. This rearrangement joins TRBV19 to TRBJ2-2; no reliable D call. The CDR3 totals 15 residues. Germline V gene data show CDR1 as LNHDA and CDR2 as SQIVND (reference sequence). V was clipped by 5 bases and J by 4 bases, with 14 bases between them. The chain's CDR3 is CASSVTGRGTGELFF. In DNA, the CDR3 is TGTGCCAGTAGTGTTACCGGCAGAGGCACCGGGGAGCTGTTTTTT.

This clone was counted between two and nine times. V and J are TRBV5-1 and TRBJ1-5; D may be TRBD1 (5 bases). This CDR3 spans 15 amino acids. CDR1 SGHRS and CDR2 YFSETQ come from the germline V gene. Trimming cost V 0 bases and J 7 bases, with 14 bases left between them. CDR3 sequence reads: CASSLEGRAGQPQHF. DNA for the CDR3: TGCGCCAGCAGCTTGGAGGGCAGGGCCGGACAGCCCCAGCATTTT.

Here the CDR3 DNA reads TGCGCCAGCAGCCTCTTCTACCGGGACAGGGGCGCGAACACTGAAGCTTTCTTT. It yields the protein CASSLFYRDRGANTEAFF. The chain recombines TRBV4-3 with TRBJ1-1; TRBD1 aligns across 10 bases. Losses at the gene ends were 4 bases for V and 1 base for J; bases not matched to a gene: 12. The length of the CDR3 is 18 residues. CDR1 and CDR2 from the germline V gene are LGHNA and YSLEER.